The entry below describes one T cell receptor beta chain. Profiling relied on immunoSEQ multiplex PCR, and the TCRdb table lists in-frame clones only, not all of them. This table holds 60,000 to 70,000 clones, 86% found once. This CDR3 has 15 amino acids. Germline lookup yields CDR1 MNHEY and CDR2 SVGAGI. J gave up 4 bases and V 2 bases, and 4 bases lay outside the gene matches. This specimen comes from a study of technical replicates of blood from a handful of donors. The chain couples TRBV6-5 to TRBJ1-4; 7 positions agree with TRBD1. This TCR derives from a human donor in good health. Some clones in this sample may be carry-over from other donors' samples. Specimen: PBMCs. In DNA, the CDR3 is TGTGCCAGCAGTTACGGACAGGAAATTAATGAAAAACTGTTTTTT. Protein sequence: CASSYGQEINEKLFF.